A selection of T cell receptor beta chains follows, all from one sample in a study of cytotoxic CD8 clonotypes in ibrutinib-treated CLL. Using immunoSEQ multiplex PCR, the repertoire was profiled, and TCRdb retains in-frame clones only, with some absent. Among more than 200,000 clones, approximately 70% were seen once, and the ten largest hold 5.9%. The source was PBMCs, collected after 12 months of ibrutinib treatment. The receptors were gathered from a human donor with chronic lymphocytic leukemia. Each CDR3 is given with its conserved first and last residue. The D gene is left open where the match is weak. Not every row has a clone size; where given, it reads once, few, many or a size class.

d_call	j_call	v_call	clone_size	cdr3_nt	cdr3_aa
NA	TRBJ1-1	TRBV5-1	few	TGCGCCAGCAGCTTGAGGGGGGACGGAATGAACACTGAAGCTTTCTTT	CASSLRGDGMNTEAFF
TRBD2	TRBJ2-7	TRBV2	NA	TGTGCCAGCAGAAGGACTAGCGGGATGAGCGAGCAGTACTTC	CASRRTSGMSEQYF
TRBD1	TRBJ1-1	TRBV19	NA	TGTGCCAGTAGGGACTTCCGGGACAGGGTAAGGAGCACTGAAGCTTTCTTT	CASRDFRDRVRSTEAFF
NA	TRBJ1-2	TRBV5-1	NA	TGCGCCAGCAGCTTAGGGGGTAATGGCTACACCTTC	CASSLGGNGYTF
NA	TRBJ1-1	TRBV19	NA	TGTGCCAGTAGTATCCGGGGGAAAGAAGCTTTCTTT	CASSIRGKEAFF
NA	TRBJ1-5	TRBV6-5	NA	TGTGCCAGCAGTTATGAGGGGAATCAGCCCCAGCATTTT	CASSYEGNQPQHF
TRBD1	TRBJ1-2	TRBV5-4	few	TGTGCCAGCAGCCAGGACAGGATTAACTATGGCTACACCTTC	CASSQDRINYGYTF
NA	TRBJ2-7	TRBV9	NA	TGTGCCAGCAGCGTATCCCCGGATCCCTACGAGCAGTACTTC	CASSVSPDPYEQYF
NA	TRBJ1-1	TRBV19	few	TGTGCCAGTAGTTGGTCAGGGGCCCACACTGAAGCTTTCTTT	CASSWSGAHTEAFF
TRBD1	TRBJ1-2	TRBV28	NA	TGTGCCGGATTGACAGGACAGGGGGGGAACTATGGCTACACCTTC	CAGLTGQGGNYGYTF
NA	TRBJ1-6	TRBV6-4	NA	TGTGCCAGCAGTGAAGGACAGAAAATAACCTATAATTCACCCCTCCACTTT	CASSEGQKITYNSPLHF
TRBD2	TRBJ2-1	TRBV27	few	TGTGCCAGCGGCCCGATCGGCCTAGCGGGAGGCCTCAACAATGAGCAGTTCTTC	CASGPIGLAGGLNNEQFF
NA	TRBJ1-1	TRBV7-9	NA	TGTGCCAGCGAGAGCACTGAAGCTTTCTTT	CASESTEAFF
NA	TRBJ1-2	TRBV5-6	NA	TGTGCCAGCAGCTTGGACACGGTTGACTATGGCTACACCTTC	CASSLDTVDYGYTF
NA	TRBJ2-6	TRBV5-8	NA	TGTGCCAGCAGCTTAGCCGACAGGAGCCCCTCTGGGGCCAACGTCCTGACTTTC	CASSLADRSPSGANVLTF
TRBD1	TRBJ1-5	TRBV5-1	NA	TGCGCCAGCAGTACGGGACAGGGGGGCAATCAGCCCCAGCATTTT	CASSTGQGGNQPQHF
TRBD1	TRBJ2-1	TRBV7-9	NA	TGTGCCAGCAGCTCCCTGGGGACAGATTACAATGAGCAGTTCTTC	CASSSLGTDYNEQFF
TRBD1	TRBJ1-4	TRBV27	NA	TGTGCCAGCAGTCCCTTACAGGGGGTGTTTCCGCTTCTTTCTAATGAAAAACTGTTTTTT	CASSPLQGVFPLLSNEKLFF
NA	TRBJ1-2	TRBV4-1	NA	TGCGCCAGCAGCCCGAACGGAAGGAACTATGGCTACACCTTC	CASSPNGRNYGYTF
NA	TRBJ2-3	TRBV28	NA	TGTGCCAGCAGTTCGGGGATGATGCAGTATTTT	CASSSGMMQYF
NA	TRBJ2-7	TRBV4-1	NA	TGCGCCAGCAGCGGGGTAGTGGGATCCTACGAGCAGTACTTC	CASSGVVGSYEQYF
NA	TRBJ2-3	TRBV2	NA	TGTGCCAGCAGGAGGGTCGGAGGTACGCAGTATTTT	CASRRVGGTQYF
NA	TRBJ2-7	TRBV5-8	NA	TGTGCCAGCAGCTTCGGTCAGGCCTACGAGCAGTACTTC	CASSFGQAYEQYF
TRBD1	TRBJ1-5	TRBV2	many	TGTGCCAGCCGACCGGACAGGGGAGGCAATCAGCCCCAGCATTTT	CASRPDRGGNQPQHF
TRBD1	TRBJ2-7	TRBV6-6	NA	TGTGCCAGCAGTTCTCCCGGGACAGGGGGTGAGCAGTACTTC	CASSSPGTGGEQYF
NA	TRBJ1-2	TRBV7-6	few	TGTGCCAGCAGCTCCCGGGACTCACGGGGCTACACCTTC	CASSSRDSRGYTF
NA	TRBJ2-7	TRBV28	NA	TGTGCCAGCAGTTTGGGAGCGGTTTCCTCCTACGAGCAGTACTTC	CASSLGAVSSYEQYF
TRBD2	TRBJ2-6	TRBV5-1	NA	TGCGCCAGCAGCTTGCGGACTAGCGGCTCTGGGGCCAACGTCCTGACTTTC	CASSLRTSGSGANVLTF
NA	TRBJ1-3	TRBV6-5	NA	TGTGCCAGCAGTTACTCGATCGGGGGGCAAGGAAACACCATATATTTT	CASSYSIGGQGNTIYF
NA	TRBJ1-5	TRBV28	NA	TGTGCCAGCAGTTTAGAAGGGCTGTATAGCAATCAGCCCCAGCATTTT	CASSLEGLYSNQPQHF
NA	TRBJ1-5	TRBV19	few	TGTGCCAGTAGTATTGACAGGTCCCAAGGGCCCCAGCATTTT	CASSIDRSQGPQHF
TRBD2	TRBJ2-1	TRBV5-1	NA	TGCGCCAGCAGCTTCCCGATTGGGACTAGCGGGAGGAGCTCCCGCTCCTACAATGAGCAGTTCTTC	CASSFPIGTSGRSSRSYNEQFF
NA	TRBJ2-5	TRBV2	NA	TGTGCCAGCAGTGGGGACACCCAAGAGACCCAGTACTTC	CASSGDTQETQYF
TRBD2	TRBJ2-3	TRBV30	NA	TGTGCCTGGAGTCACTGGGAGCGGGGGGGCACAGATACGCAGTATTTT	CAWSHWERGGTDTQYF
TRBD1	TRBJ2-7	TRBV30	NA	TGTGCCTGGAGTCCTACTCTGGGACAGGGGATCTCCTACGAGCAGTACTTC	CAWSPTLGQGISYEQYF
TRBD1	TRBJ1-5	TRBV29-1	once	TGCAGCGTGGGACAGGGTGGCAATCAGCCCCAGCATTTT	CSVGQGGNQPQHF
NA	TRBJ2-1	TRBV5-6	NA	TGTGCCAGCAGCTTGGGGAGGGCATACAATGAGCAGTTCTTC	CASSLGRAYNEQFF
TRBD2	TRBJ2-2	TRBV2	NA	TGTGCCAGCAGAAGACTAGCGGGGGGCGGGGAGCTGTTTTTT	CASRRLAGGGELFF
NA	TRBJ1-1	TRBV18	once	TGTGCCAGCTCACGTAGGGGGGACACTGAAGCTTTCTTT	CASSRRGDTEAFF
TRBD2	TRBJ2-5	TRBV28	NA	TGTGCCAGCAGTTGGCGGGAGGGTTTGGAGACCCAGTACTTC	CASSWREGLETQYF
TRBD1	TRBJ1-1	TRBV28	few	TGTGCCAGCAAGAAAGGGACAGGGATCCCTGAAGCTTTCTTT	CASKKGTGIPEAFF
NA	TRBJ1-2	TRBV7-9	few	TGTGCCAGCAGCTTAAATCCAGGGAGGGCTTATGGCTACACCTTC	CASSLNPGRAYGYTF
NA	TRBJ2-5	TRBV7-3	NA	TGTGCCACCGGGCCCCCGCTCCCGGGAGCGGAAGAGACCCAGTACTTC	CATGPPLPGAEETQYF
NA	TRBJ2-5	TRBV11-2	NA	TGTGCCAGCAGCCCACAAGAGACCCAGTACTTC	CASSPQETQYF
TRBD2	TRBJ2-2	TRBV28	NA	TGTGCCAGCAGTTTATACGGGAGGGATGTCGGGGAGCTGTTTTTT	CASSLYGRDVGELFF
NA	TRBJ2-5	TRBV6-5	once	TGTGCCAGCACCCCCACTAGCACAGAGACCCAGTACTTC	CASTPTSTETQYF
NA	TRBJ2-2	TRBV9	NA	TGTGCCAGCAGCGTCATATTACAGGGAAACACCGGGGAGCTGTTTTTT	CASSVILQGNTGELFF
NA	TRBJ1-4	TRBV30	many	TGTGCCTGGAGTGTAAGAGGCCAGGGCGGCGGATCAGCCGGTGAAAAACTGTTTTTT	CAWSVRGQGGGSAGEKLFF
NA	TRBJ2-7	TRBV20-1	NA	TGCAGTGCTAGATGGGGAGGCGAGCAGTACTTC	CSARWGGEQYF
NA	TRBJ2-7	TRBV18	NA	TGTGCCAGCTCACCCTTTAGGGGCTCTGACCACGAGCAGTACTTC	CASSPFRGSDHEQYF